This TCR beta chain was sequenced for a study of early T cells in non-severe SARS-CoV-2 infection. There are many counts of this clonotype. TCRdb re-derived calls from the 5' RACE reads in MiXCR, one entry per CDR3 protein. The repertoire holds tens of thousands of distinct CDR3 sequences, with 4% to 5.5% as singletons. In germline, CDR1 is SGHTA, CDR2 FQGNSA. The CDR3 runs 15 residues. The V and J ends lost 0 bases and 2 bases respectively, with 8 bases between them. The sample consisted of whole blood. This chain connects TRBV7-2 to TRBJ2-1, with D tentatively TRBD2 (5 bases). The TCR sequence derives from an adult who was a healthcare worker with PCR-confirmed SARS-CoV-2 infection or an uninfected control (not recorded which). The CDR3 region is CASSLAGRTYNEQFF. Here the CDR3 DNA reads TGTGCCAGCAGCTTAGCGGGGAGAACCTACAATGAGCAGTTCTTC.